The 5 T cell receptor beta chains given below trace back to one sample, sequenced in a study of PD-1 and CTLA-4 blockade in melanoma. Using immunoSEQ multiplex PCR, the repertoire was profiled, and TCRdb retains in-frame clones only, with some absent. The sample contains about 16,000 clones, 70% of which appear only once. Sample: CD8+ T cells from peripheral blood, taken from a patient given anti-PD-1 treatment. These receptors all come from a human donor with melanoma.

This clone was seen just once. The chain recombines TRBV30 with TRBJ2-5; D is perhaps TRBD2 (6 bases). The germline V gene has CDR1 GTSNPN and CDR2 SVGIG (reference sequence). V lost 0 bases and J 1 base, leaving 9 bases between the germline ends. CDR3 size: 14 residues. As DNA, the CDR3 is TGTGCCTGGAGTGTGGGACTCCTCCAAGAGACCCAGTACTTC. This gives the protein CAWSVGLLQETQYF.

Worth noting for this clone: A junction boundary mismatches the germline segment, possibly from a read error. The CDR3 reads CASSQGTDTQYF. CDR3 in DNA: TGTGCTAGCAGCCAAGGGACAGATACGCAGTATTTT. The chain has TRBV7-7 and TRBJ2-3, with no clear D. The CDR3 is made up of 12 amino acids. Germline V gives CDR1 SSHAT, CDR2 FNYEAQ (reference sequence).

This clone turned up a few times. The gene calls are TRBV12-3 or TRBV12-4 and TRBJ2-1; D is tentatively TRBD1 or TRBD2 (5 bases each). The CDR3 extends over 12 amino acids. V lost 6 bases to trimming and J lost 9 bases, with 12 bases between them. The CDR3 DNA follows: TGTGCCAGCAGATGGGGACGAAGTGAGCAGTTCTTC. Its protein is CASRWGRSEQFF.

The CDR3 sequence: CASSYTETGFYSPLHF. The CDR3 DNA follows: TGTGCCAGCAGTTATACGGAGACAGGATTTTACTCACCCCTCCACTTT. The chain has TRBV6-6 and TRBJ1-6, with D perhaps matching TRBD1 (6 bases). The CDR3 is 16 amino acids. V lost 3 bases and J 10 bases, leaving 19 bases between the germline ends. CDR1 and CDR2 from the germline V gene are MNHNY and SVGAGI (reference sequence).

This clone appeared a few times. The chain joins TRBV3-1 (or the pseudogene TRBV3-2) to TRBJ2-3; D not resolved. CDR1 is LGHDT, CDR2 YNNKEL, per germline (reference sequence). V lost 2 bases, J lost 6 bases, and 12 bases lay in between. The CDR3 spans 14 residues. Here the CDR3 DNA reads TGTGCCAGCAGCCAATTGGATAGGGTGGATACGCAGTATTTT. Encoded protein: CASSQLDRVDTQYF.